A selection of T cell receptor beta chains follows, all from one sample in a study of blood T cell repertoires in COVID-19. The protocol was immunoSEQ multiplex PCR, while the TCRdb copy is restricted to in-frame clones and leaves out a portion. The table shows 250,000 or so clones, with approximately 90% occurring only once. Sequencing was done on a sample of PBMCs or T cells enriched from blood (not recorded which). The receptors come from a woman aged 40 to 50 with acute COVID-19. Both conserved end residues are trimmed from each CDR3. The D gene is left open where the match is weak.

CDR3aa	d_gene	v_gene	j_gene
ASSLQQGYGYT	.	TRBV11-3	TRBJ1-2
ASRAGYEQY	.	TRBV3-1/TRBV3-2	TRBJ2-7
ASRLPGHTEAF	.	TRBV14	TRBJ1-1
SVRLAGIPTTYEQY	TRBD2	TRBV29-1	TRBJ2-7
ASSLEGTNTEAF	.	TRBV5-1	TRBJ1-1
AISGQAADTDTQY	.	TRBV10-3	TRBJ2-3
ASSLDGVGTQY	.	TRBV5-1	TRBJ2-3
ASSLTGRGTEAF	.	TRBV5-1	TRBJ1-1
ATSDWGGAGNEQF	.	TRBV24-1	TRBJ2-1
ASSERGSYTFGYGYT	.	TRBV25-1	TRBJ1-2
ATSDPQGSNQPQH	.	TRBV24-1	TRBJ1-5
SVGATQETQY	.	TRBV29-1	TRBJ2-5
ASSLGASGSFNEQF	TRBD2	TRBV7-2	TRBJ2-1
ASSPGDRNYEQY	.	TRBV5-1	TRBJ2-7
ASSPRRRSSYNEQF	.	TRBV11-3	TRBJ2-1
ASSSAGTGDLY	TRBD1	TRBV6-2/TRBV6-3	TRBJ1-3
ASRLTRVSICDTQY	.	TRBV25-1	TRBJ2-3
ASSSAYEQY	.	TRBV5-6	TRBJ2-7
ASSLGSPGSYT	.	TRBV7-8	TRBJ1-2
ASSLAGTTTYEQY	.	TRBV11-2	TRBJ2-7
ASSPSPYAQY	.	TRBV14	TRBJ2-3
ASSYSAGTGGYEQY	TRBD1	TRBV6-5	TRBJ2-7
ASSLALAGSYNEQF	TRBD2	TRBV7-2	TRBJ2-1
ASRGLAENNEQF	TRBD2	TRBV7-9	TRBJ2-1
ASRRLADTQY	TRBD2	TRBV12-3/TRBV12-4	TRBJ2-3
ASEKQGLAKNIQY	TRBD1	TRBV3-1/TRBV3-2	TRBJ2-4
ASSLQNADQETQY	.	TRBV5-1	TRBJ2-5
ASSLTSGRSSYNEQF	TRBD2	TRBV7-2	TRBJ2-1
ASSSDLLAGGTDTQY	TRBD2	TRBV5-6	TRBJ2-3
ASSVSQGSSYNSPLH	.	TRBV2	TRBJ1-6
ASSMDRDSGNTIY	TRBD1	TRBV18	TRBJ1-3
ASSEAHSKNSPLH	.	TRBV6-1	TRBJ1-6
SVEAGGDTQY	TRBD2	TRBV29-1	TRBJ2-3
ASSRGLALISEQF	TRBD2	TRBV6-5	TRBJ2-1
ATRLQGSSNQPQH	.	TRBV15	TRBJ1-5
SGNGQTKETQY	.	TRBV29-1	TRBJ2-5
ASSLEGAFIIY	TRBD1	TRBV12-3/TRBV12-4	TRBJ1-3
ASSQGRQGDLGKLF	TRBD1	TRBV4-1	TRBJ1-4
ASSPGTAVQY	TRBD1	TRBV7-8	TRBJ2-3
ASFGQIQGYGYT	.	TRBV19	TRBJ1-2
ASSYGQGAVGYT	TRBD1	TRBV9	TRBJ1-2
ASSLGGRSRGYT	.	TRBV7-9	TRBJ1-2
ASNSRAGGPSYRNEQY	TRBD2	TRBV11-2	TRBJ2-7
ASSPEGKNTEAF	.	TRBV19	TRBJ1-1
ASSLARGDTQY	.	TRBV12-3/TRBV12-4	TRBJ2-3
AWRGGRFNSPLH	.	TRBV30	TRBJ1-6
ASSVEPGGYT	.	TRBV9	TRBJ1-2
ASSLLQADKNIQY	.	TRBV5-6	TRBJ2-4
ASRLQGNGPGELF	.	TRBV27	TRBJ2-2
ASSLIPADNSPLH	.	TRBV7-2	TRBJ1-6
ASSTLVLAGGNRGLPRLYNEQF	.	TRBV21-1	TRBJ2-1
ASSGQTGENPYEQY	TRBD1	TRBV9	TRBJ2-7
ASSESGNLEETQY	.	TRBV10-1	TRBJ2-5
ASSPLGRTEAF	.	TRBV6-5	TRBJ1-1
ASSRGTGTFEYF	TRBD1	TRBV7-9	TRBJ1-1
ASSLVGGGLNEQF	.	TRBV5-4	TRBJ2-1
ASSFRPSSQTSGNEQF	TRBD2	TRBV11-2	TRBJ2-1